What follows is one T cell receptor (beta chain) and its context. Its matching antigen is unknown. All of the isolated RNA was reverse transcribed, so expressed TCRB transcripts were sequenced. The table came from immunoSEQ multiplex PCR; TCRdb's copy has only in-frame clones and leaves some out. The sample has tens of thousands of clones; 55% to 70% are singletons. This sample stems from a study of beta chain features in type 1 diabetes. The study, taken as a whole, reports: Among patients, naive, central memory and Treg TCRB repertoires appeared more similar than among healthy donors. Type 1 diabetes patients had moderately but significantly shorter TCRB CDR3s in all four CD4+ subsets.

This TCR came from a woman in her twenties or thirties with type 1 diabetes. Sequenced: stem cell memory CD4+ T cells from blood.

The CDR3 protein is CSVDPPTGGDTQYF. Here the CDR3 DNA reads TGCAGCGTTGACCCACCTACCGGGGGAGATACGCAGTATTTT. The gene calls are TRBV29-1 and TRBJ2-3; a weak D match, TRBD2 (6 bases). Looked up from germline, CDR1 is SQVTM and CDR2 is ANQGSEA. This CDR3 region has 14 residues. The V gene lost 3 bases and the J gene lost 5 bases, with 15 bases spanning the gap.